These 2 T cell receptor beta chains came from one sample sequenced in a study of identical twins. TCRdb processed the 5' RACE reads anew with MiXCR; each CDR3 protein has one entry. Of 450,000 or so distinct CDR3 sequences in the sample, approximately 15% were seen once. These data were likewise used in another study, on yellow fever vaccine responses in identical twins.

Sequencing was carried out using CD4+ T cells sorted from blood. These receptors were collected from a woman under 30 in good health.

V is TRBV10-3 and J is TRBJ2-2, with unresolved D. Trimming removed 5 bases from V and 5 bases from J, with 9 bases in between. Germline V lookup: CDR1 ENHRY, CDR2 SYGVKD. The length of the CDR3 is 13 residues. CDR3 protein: CAISSMLTGELFF. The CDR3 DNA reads TGTGCCATCAGTTCCATGTTGACCGGGGAGCTGTTTTTT.

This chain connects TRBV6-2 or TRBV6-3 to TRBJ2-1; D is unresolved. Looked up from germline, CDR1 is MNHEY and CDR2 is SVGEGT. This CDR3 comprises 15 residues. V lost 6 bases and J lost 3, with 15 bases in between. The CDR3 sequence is CASSTLRGHYNEQFF. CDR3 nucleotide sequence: TGTGCCAGCAGCACCCTCCGTGGGCACTACAATGAGCAGTTCTTC.